This TCR beta chain was recorded in a study of T-cell memory formation after mild COVID-19 (dated by TCRdb to about 2021). Regarding the research as a whole: TCR sequence clusters from the two donors were largely donor specific. In a couple of donors, T-cell clones that expanded and contracted after mild COVID-19 were followed by sequencing TCRalpha and TCRbeta repertoires longitudinally. The cohort comprised two young, previously healthy adult volunteers, one female and one male. What the research found in general, with its limitations: The detection of some responding clones in pre-infection memory suggests that pre-existing cross-reactive memory T cells joined the SARS-CoV-2 response. The study included only a couple of mild cases, and larger cohorts that include severe cases with pre-infection samples were judged to be necessary. Contracting CD4+ clones were located mainly in the CM and EM memory subsets, whereas CD8+ clones were found to be enriched in EMRA. The second-wave clones that peaked on day 37 were not confirmed to be SARS-CoV-2 specific. Clones that contracted from day 15 to 85 showed balanced CD4/CD8 phenotypes, whereas a second wave of clones that expanded from day 15 to 37 leaned towards CD4+.

According to the germline V gene, CDR1 reads SGHDT and CDR2 reads YYEEEE. The CDR3, cysteine through phenylalanine, is 13 amino acids long. The CDR3 DNA has 39 bases and is translated from base 1. V loses 0 bases of germline sequence and J loses 4 bases, and the interval between the two ends is 8 bases. This clonotype was counted many times. Its cognate antigen has yet to be identified. No clone much larger than this one lies a single base away; base qualities are absent. For sequencing, an Illumina NovaSeq 6000 was employed. Using 5'RACE with constant-segment primers, TCRalpha and TCRbeta cDNA libraries were constructed, with sample barcodes and unique molecular identifiers added in the process. RNA was extracted from every sample with Trizol reagent. Library amplification was performed in two PCR steps, and a second sample barcode and Illumina TruSeq adapters were introduced in the second step. Sequencing of libraries was performed on an Illumina NovaSeq with 2 x 150 bp paired-end reads. Under the source paper's analysis protocol: Reads were demultiplexed and collapsed into UMI-guided consensus sequences with migec v1.2.7. Using mixcr v2.1.11, UMI consensuses were aligned to TRA and TRB V and J templates and then assembled into clonotypes. Clonotypes were classified as expanded or contracted when called significant by both edgeR and NoisET, with noise models trained on biological replicates. For edgeR calls, the cutoffs were a false discovery rate-adjusted p below 0.01 and a log2 fold-change threshold of 1. As an exploratory analysis of dynamics, max-normalized trajectories of the 1000 most abundant clonotypes were examined with PCA combined with hierarchical clustering. Separately sequenced CD4+ and CD8+ repertoires were used to assign a CD4 or CD8 phenotype to each responding clone. TCRdb took the public reads, trimmed them with fastp at Q25, ran MiXCR for clone calling and kept in-frame beta chains. Records with the same CDR3 protein are collapsed into one entry carrying the most frequent genes and DNA. TCRdb assigned the V and J calls; the authors' analysis was not used. The sample records 250,000 to 350,000 distinct CDR3 sequences, roughly a fifth of which are singletons. Around 20% of the sample rests with the top ten.

PBMCs were isolated by Ficoll-Paque density gradient centrifugation. What was sequenced was PBMCs or a T cell subset sorted from them (not recorded which). The TCR comes from a man between 18 and 35 years old who had mild COVID-19 (a few samples of this study predate the infection). The sample titles of this study are shuffled in the database, so cell type and time point are left out; the donor was told from shared clones. This chain is built from TRBV5-6 and TRBJ2-7; TRBD1 could be the D gene, as 6 bases match. This receptor carries the CDR3 CASSLGTVYEQYF. Read as DNA, the sequence is TGTGCCAGCAGCTTGGGGACAGTATACGAGCAGTACTTC.